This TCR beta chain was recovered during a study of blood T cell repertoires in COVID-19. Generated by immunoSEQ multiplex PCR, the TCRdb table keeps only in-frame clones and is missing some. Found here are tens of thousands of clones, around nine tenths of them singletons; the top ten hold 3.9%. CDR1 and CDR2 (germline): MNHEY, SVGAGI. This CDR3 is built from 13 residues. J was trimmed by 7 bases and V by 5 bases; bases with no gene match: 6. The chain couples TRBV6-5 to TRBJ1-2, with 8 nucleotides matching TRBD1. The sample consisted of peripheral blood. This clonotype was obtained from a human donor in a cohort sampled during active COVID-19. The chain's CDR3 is CASSPRTGFGYTF. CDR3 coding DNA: TGTGCCAGCAGTCCACGGACAGGGTTTGGCTACACCTTC.